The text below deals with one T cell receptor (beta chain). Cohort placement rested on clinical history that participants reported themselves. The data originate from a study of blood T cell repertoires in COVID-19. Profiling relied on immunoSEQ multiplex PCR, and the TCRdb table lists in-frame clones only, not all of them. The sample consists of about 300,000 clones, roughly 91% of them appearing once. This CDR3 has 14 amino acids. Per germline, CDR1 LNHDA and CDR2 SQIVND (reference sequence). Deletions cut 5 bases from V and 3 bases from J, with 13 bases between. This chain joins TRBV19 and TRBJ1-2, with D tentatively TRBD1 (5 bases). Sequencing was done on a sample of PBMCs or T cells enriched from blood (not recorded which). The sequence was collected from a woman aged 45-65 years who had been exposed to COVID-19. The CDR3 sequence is CASSLTGGDYGYTF. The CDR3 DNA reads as TGTGCCAGTAGTTTAACGGGAGGGGACTATGGCTACACCTTC.